This T cell receptor beta chain was recovered during a study of blood T cell repertoires in COVID-19. Only one count was recorded for this clone. As handled by the study authors: For nucleated cells, counts were estimated from reference gene primer amplification. This table comes from immunoSEQ multiplex PCR, and its TCRdb copy is limited to in-frame clones, with some not included. The DNA gave D and trimming, while V, J and clone size come from that table. The sample has some 270,000 clones, around 86% seen once. This sequence originates from a man between 35 and 55 years old with active or convalescent COVID-19. The material sequenced was peripheral blood.

The DNA of the CDR3 is TGCGCCAGCAGCTTGGCCCCGGGGAGGTTCTCCTACGAGCAGTACTTC. Protein: CASSLAPGRFSYEQYF. The chain couples TRBV5-1 to TRBJ2-7; possible D gene TRBD2, 6 bases. The CDR3 is 16 amino acids. V was pared by 0 bases and J by 0 bases, with 13 bases between. Germline V lookup: CDR1 SGHRS, CDR2 YFSETQ.